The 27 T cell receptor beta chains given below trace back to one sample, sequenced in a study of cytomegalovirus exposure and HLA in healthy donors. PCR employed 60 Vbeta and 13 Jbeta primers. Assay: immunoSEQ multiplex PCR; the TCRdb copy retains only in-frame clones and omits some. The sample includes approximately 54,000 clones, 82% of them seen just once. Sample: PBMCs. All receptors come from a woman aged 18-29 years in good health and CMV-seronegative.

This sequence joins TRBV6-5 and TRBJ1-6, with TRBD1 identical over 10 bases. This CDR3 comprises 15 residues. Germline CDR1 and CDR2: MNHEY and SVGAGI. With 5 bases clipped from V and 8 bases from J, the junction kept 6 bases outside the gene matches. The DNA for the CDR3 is TGTGCCAGCAGTCGCTCGGGACAGGGGTATTCACCCCTCCACTTT. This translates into CASSRSGQGYSPLHF.

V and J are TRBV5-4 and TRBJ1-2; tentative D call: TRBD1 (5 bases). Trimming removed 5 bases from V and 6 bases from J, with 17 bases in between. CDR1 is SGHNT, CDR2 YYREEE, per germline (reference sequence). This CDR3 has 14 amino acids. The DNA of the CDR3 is TGTGCCAGCAGGAATGCCGGGACTAGGCATGGCTACACCTTC. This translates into CASRNAGTRHGYTF.

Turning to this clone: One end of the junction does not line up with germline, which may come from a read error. For the CDR3, the DNA is TGTGCCAGCAGTCACGGCGCCTCAAACAGTCAGTACTTC. This translates into CASSHGASNSQYF. The rearrangement links TRBV28 to TRBJ2-4; no clear D. Germline values: CDR1 MDHEN, CDR2 SYDVKM. The CDR3 spans 13 residues.

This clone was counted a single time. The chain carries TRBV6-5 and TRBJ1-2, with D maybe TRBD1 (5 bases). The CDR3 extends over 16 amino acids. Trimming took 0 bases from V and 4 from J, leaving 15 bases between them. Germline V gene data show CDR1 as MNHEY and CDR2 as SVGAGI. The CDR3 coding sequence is TGTGCCAGCAGTTACTCGGGCAGGGAGGAACGCTATGGCTACACCTTC. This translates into CASSYSGREERYGYTF.

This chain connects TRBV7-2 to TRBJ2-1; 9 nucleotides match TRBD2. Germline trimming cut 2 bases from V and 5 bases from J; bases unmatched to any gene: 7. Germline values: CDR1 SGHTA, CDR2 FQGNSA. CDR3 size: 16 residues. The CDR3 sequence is CASSLSGTSPHNEQFF. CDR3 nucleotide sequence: TGTGCCAGCAGCTTATCCGGGACTAGCCCACACAATGAGCAGTTCTTC.

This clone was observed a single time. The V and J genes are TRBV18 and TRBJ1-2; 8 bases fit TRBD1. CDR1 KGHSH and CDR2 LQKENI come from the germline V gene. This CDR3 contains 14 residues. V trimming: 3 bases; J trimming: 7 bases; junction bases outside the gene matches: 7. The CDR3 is CASSPPGQDIGYTF. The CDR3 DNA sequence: TGTGCCAGCTCACCGCCGGGACAGGATATTGGCTACACCTTC.

The chain's CDR3 is CASHSGPVNQPQHF. Written as DNA, the CDR3 is TGTGCCAGCCATTCAGGGCCCGTCAATCAGCCCCAGCATTTT. The chain carries TRBV28 and TRBJ1-5; weak D call: TRBD1 (5 bases). CDR3 length equals 14 residues. Germline loops: CDR1 MDHEN, CDR2 SYDVKM. Trimming took off 8 bases at V and 3 bases at J, with 14 bases between the two ends.

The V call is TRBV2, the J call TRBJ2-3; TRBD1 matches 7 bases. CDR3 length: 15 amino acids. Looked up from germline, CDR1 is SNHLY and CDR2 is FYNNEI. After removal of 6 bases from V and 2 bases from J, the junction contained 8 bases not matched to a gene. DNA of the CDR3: TGTGCCAGCAGAGTGGACAGGCGAACCACAGATACGCAGTATTTT. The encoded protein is CASRVDRRTTDTQYF.

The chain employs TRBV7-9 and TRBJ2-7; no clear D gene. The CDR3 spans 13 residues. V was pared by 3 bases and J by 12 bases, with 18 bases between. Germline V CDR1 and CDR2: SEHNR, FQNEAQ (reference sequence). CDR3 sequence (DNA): TGTGCCAGCAGCTTGATCCCAGTGGCAGGTCTGTACTTC. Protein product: CASSLIPVAGLYF. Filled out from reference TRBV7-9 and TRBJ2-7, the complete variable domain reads DTGVSQNPRHKITKRGQNVTFRCDPISEHNRLYWYRQTLGQGPEFLTYFQNEAQLEKSRLLSDRFSAERPKGSFSTLEIQRTEQGDSAMYLCASSLIPVAGLYFGPGTRLTVT.

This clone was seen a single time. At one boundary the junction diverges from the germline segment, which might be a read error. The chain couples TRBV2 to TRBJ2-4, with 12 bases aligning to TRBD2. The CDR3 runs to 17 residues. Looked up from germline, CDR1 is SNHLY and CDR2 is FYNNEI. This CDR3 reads CASRGGLAGPAKNSQYF. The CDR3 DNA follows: TGTGCCAGCAGGGGAGGACTAGCGGGACCAGCCAAAAACAGTCAGTACTTC.

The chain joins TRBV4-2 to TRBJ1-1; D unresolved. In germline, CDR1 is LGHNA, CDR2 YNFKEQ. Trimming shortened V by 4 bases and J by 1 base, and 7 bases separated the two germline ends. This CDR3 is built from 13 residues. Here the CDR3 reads CASSPSGNTEAFF. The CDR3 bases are TGTGCCAGCAGCCCCAGTGGGAACACTGAAGCTTTCTTT.

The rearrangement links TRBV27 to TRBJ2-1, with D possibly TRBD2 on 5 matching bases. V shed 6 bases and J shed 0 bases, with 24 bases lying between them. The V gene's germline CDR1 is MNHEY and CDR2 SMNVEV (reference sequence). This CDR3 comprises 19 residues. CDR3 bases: TGTGCCAGCAGCCCCCGGCCCGGGCGGGCCCTCGGCTCCTACAATGAGCAGTTCTTC. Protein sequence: CASSPRPGRALGSYNEQFF.

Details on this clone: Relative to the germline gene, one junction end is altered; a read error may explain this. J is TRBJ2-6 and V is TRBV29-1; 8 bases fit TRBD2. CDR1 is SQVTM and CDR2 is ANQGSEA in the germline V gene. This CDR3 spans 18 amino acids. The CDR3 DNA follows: TGCAGCGTTGAAGATCGGGAGGGTAGGGCCTCTGGGGCCAACGGCCTGACTTTC. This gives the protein CSVEDREGRASGANGLTF.

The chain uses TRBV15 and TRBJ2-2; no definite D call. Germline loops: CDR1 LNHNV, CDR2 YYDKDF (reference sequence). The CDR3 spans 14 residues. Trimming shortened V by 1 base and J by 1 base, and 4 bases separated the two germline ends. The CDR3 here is CATSRAQNTGELFF. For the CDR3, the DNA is TGTGCCACCAGCAGAGCACAGAACACCGGGGAGCTGTTTTTT.

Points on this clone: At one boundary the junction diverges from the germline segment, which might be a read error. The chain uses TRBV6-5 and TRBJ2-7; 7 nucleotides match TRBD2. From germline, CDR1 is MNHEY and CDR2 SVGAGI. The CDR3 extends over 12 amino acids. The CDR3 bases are TGTGCCAGCAGTTACACCACGGGAGGTCTCTTCTTC. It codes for CASSYTTGGLFF.

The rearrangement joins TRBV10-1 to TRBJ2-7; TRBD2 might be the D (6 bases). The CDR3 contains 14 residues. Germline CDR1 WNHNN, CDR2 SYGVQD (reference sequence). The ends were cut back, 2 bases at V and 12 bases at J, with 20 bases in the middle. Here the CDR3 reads CASSEGELFVGGYF. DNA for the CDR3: TGCGCCAGCAGTGAGGGGGAACTGTTCGTGGGAGGGTACTTC.

The CDR3 is CATSRAEGARPSTEAFF. DNA for the CDR3: TGTGCCACCAGCAGAGCGGAGGGGGCGCGACCTAGCACTGAAGCTTTCTTT. This sequence joins TRBV15 and TRBJ1-1; 7 nucleotides align to TRBD1. This CDR3 has 17 amino acids. The ends lost 1 base at V and 4 bases at J; junction bases unmatched: 12. Germline CDR1 is LNHNV and CDR2 is YYDKDF (reference sequence).

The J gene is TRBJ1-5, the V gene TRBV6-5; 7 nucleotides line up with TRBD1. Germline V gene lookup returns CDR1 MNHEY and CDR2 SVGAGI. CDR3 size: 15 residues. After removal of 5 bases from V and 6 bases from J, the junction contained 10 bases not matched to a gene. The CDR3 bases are TGTGCCAGCAGTCGTAGTCTTCAGGGGGGTCAGCCCCAGCATTTT. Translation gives CASSRSLQGGQPQHF.

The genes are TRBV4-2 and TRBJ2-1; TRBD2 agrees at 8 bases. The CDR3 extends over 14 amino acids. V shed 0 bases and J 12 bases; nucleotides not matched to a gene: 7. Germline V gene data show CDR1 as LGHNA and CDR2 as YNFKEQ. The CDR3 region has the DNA TGTGCCAGCAGCCAAGACGCGGGAGGTCTTGGGCAGTTCTTC. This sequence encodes CASSQDAGGLGQFF.

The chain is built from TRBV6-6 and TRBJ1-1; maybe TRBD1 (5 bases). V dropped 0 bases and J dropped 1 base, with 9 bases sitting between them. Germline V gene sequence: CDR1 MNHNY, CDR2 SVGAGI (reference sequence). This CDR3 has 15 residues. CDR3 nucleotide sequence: TGTGCCAGCAGTTACTCGAGTGGGGCGAACACTGAAGCTTTCTTT. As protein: CASSYSSGANTEAFF.

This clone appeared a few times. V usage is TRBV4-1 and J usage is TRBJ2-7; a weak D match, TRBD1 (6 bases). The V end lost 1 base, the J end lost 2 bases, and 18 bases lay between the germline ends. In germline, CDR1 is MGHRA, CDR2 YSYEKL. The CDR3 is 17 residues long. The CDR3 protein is CASSQGLPTGLTYEQYF. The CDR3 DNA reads TGCGCCAGCAGCCAAGGGCTCCCTACAGGGTTAACCTACGAGCAGTACTTC.

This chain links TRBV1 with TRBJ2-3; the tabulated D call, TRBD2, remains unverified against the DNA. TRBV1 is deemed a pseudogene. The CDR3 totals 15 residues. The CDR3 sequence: CTSRRGREDTDTQYF. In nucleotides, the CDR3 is TGCACCAGCAGGCGGGGGCGGGAGGACACAGATACGCAGTATTTT.

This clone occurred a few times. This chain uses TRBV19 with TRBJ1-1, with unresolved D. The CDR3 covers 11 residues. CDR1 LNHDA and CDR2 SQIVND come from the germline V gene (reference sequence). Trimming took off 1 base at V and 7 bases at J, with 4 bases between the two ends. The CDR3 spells CASSIAGEAFF. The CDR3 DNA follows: TGTGCCAGTAGTATAGCGGGTGAAGCTTTCTTT.

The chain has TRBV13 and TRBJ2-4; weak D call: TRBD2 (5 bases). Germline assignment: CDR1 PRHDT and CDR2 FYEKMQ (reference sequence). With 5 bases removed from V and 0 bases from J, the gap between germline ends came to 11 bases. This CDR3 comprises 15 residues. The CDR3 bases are TGTGCCAGCAGCCTACGCGGGCTAGCCAAAAACATTCAGTACTTC. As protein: CASSLRGLAKNIQYF.

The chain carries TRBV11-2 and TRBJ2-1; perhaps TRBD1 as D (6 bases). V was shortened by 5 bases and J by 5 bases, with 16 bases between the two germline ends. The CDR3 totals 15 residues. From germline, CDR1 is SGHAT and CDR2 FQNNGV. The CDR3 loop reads CASSGPRTENNEQFF. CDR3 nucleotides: TGTGCCAGCAGCGGCCCAAGGACAGAGAACAATGAGCAGTTCTTC.

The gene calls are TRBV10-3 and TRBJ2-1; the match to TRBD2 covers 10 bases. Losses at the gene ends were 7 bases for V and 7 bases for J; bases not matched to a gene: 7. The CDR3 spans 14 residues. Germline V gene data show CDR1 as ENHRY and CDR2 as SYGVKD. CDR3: CAITPAGGVNEQFF. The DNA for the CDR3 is TGTGCCATCACCCCAGCGGGAGGGGTAAATGAGCAGTTCTTC.

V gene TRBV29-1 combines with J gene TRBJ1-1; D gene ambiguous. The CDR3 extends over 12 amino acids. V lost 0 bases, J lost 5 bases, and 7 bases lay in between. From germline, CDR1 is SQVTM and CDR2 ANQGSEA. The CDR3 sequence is CSVEDRGTEAFF. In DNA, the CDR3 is TGCAGCGTTGAAGATCGGGGAACTGAAGCTTTCTTT.